This T cell receptor (beta chain) was profiled in a study of blood T cell repertoires in COVID-19. Study at large: Sources were T cells, B-cell-depleted T cells, or PBMCs; the material itself was cDNA or gDNA.

Trimming shortened V by 0 bases and J by 9 bases, and 18 bases separated the two germline ends. The CDR3 contains 16 residues. Germline loops: CDR1 LGHDT, CDR2 YNNKEL (reference sequence). Sequencing was performed with immunoSEQ multiplex PCR; in TCRdb, only in-frame clones are kept and a portion is missing. Of roughly 190,000 clones in the sample, around nine tenths were seen once. Sequencing was performed on peripheral blood. The sequence derives from a man aged 18 to 29 with active or convalescent COVID-19. V is TRBV3-1 (or the pseudogene TRBV3-2) and J is TRBJ2-1, with D possibly matching TRBD2 (7 bases). Here the CDR3 DNA reads TGTGCCAGCAGCCAAGACCCGGGCGGGGGCGCGGGTGAGCAGTTCTTC. Translating gives CASSQDPGGGAGEQFF.